This T cell receptor (beta chain) originates from a study of blood T cell repertoires in COVID-19. The CDR3 runs to 13 residues. Per germline, CDR1 LNHDA and CDR2 SQIVND (reference sequence). V lost 7 bases, J lost 0 bases, and 9 bases lay in between. Original processing methods: Scientists estimated how many nucleated cells there were by amplifying reference gene primers. The protocol was immunoSEQ multiplex PCR, while the TCRdb copy is restricted to in-frame clones and leaves out a portion. V, J and clone size reflect that table, while D and trimming were determined from the DNA. The sample carries more than 300,000 clones, roughly 86% recorded once. Seattle patients were enrolled during active infection and followed longitudinally.

The chain employs TRBV19 and TRBJ1-2; no clear D. The sample was peripheral blood. This TCR came from a woman aged 30 to 39 with COVID-19, enrolled during active disease. CDR3 in amino acids: CASNTGTNYGYTF. The CDR3 nucleotides read TGTGCCAGTAATACGGGGACTAACTATGGCTACACCTTC.